This TCR beta chain was captured in a study of blood T cell repertoires in COVID-19. Overall study: COVID-19 samples, acute and convalescent, were from the United States, Italy and Spain. Nucleic acid was either cDNA or gDNA, and it came from T cells, B-cell-depleted T cells, or PBMCs.

Original methodology: Nucleated cell counts were estimated from reference gene primer amplification. Produced via immunoSEQ multiplex PCR; TCRdb's table is partial and in-frame only. D and trimming come from the DNA, and the V and J calls and clone size come from that table. Altogether 72,000 or so clones are present, approximately 89% being singletons, with the ten largest covering roughly 6%. Germline CDR1 and CDR2: SGHTA and FQGNSA. The CDR3 is 15 amino acids. V dropped 7 bases and J dropped 5; count of bases not matched to a gene: 12. The chain employs TRBV7-2 and TRBJ2-5; 8 bases align to TRBD2. This receptor was obtained from a man in his fifties with active COVID-19. The sample was peripheral blood. The CDR3 spells CASTSYGRAGETQYF. The CDR3 nucleotides are TGTGCCAGCACCTCCTACGGGAGGGCCGGTGAGACCCAGTACTTC. The variable domain in full, completed from reference TRBV7-2 and TRBJ2-5, reads GAGVSQSPSNKVTEKGKDVELRCDPISGHTALYWYRQSLGQGLEFLIYFQGNSAPDKSGLPSDRFSAERTGGSVSTLTIQRTQQEDSAVYLCASTSYGRAGETQYFGPGTRLLVL.